The 24 T cell receptor beta chains reported below all come from one sample, sequenced in a study of blood T cell repertoires in COVID-19. Sequencing was performed with immunoSEQ multiplex PCR; in TCRdb, only in-frame clones are kept and a portion is missing. The sample carries 400,000 to 500,000 clones, 88% recorded once. The specimen was PBMCs or T cells enriched from blood (not recorded which). The receptor set was obtained from a woman younger than 35 who had been exposed to COVID-19.

V gene TRBV5-4 combines with J gene TRBJ1-1; 8 bases are shared with TRBD1. The CDR3 spans 13 residues. Unmatched junction bases numbered 6, after V lost 3 bases and J lost 8 bases. Germline loops: CDR1 SGHNT, CDR2 YYREEE (reference sequence). CDR3 sequence: CASSSGGVQEAFF. The CDR3 DNA reads TGTGCCAGCAGCTCAGGGGGCGTGCAGGAAGCTTTCTTT.

The chain carries TRBV27 and TRBJ1-6; D ambiguous. The CDR3 loop spans 12 amino acids. The V end was cut by 6 bases, the J end by 11 bases, with 11 bases between. The germline V gene encodes CDR1 MNHEY and CDR2 SMNVEV (reference sequence). The CDR3 sequence: CASREEGTPLHF. The CDR3, as DNA: TGTGCCAGCAGGGAAGAGGGTACACCCCTCCACTTT.

The gene calls are TRBV5-4 and TRBJ2-1; 11 nucleotides agree with TRBD2. Germline CDR1 SGHNT, CDR2 YYREEE (reference sequence). The V segment lost 4 bases and the J segment 4 bases; nucleotides outside the gene matches: 10. The CDR3 spans 17 residues. The CDR3 region is CASSLGTSGNLYNEQFF. The CDR3 bases are TGTGCCAGCAGCCTAGGGACTAGCGGAAACCTTTACAATGAGCAGTTCTTC.

The chain's CDR3 is CASSPLGLAGTLGYEQYF. The CDR3 DNA is TGTGCCAGCAGTCCCCTGGGACTAGCGGGGACCTTGGGCTACGAGCAGTACTTC. This chain joins TRBV28 and TRBJ2-7, with 13 bases aligning to TRBD2. Germline V gene lookup returns CDR1 MDHEN and CDR2 SYDVKM. The CDR3 is 18 residues long. The V segment lost 5 bases and the J segment 3 bases; nucleotides outside the gene matches: 13.

CDR3 nucleotides: TGTGCCAGCAGTTACAGGACAGCCAACACTGAAGCTTTCTTT. Protein: CASSYRTANTEAFF. V gene TRBV6-2 or TRBV6-3 combines with J gene TRBJ1-1; possible D gene TRBD1, 6 bases. V shed 2 bases and J shed 2 bases, with 9 bases lying between them. The CDR3 extends over 14 amino acids. Germline-derived CDR1 and CDR2 are MNHEY and SVGEGT.

The CDR3 reads CASSTDTSAAPYNEQFF. The CDR3 DNA is TGTGCCAGCAGCACCGATACTAGCGCCGCGCCCTACAATGAGCAGTTCTTC. The J gene is TRBJ2-1, the V gene TRBV5-6, with TRBD2 identical over 7 bases. The CDR3 loop spans 17 amino acids. Per germline, CDR1 SGHDT and CDR2 YYEEEE. V lost 4 bases and J lost 2; bases outside the gene matches: 12.

The V and J genes are TRBV27 and TRBJ2-1; TRBD2 matches 8 bases. This CDR3 has 15 residues. The germline gives CDR1 MNHEY, CDR2 SMNVEV (reference sequence). Trimming cost V 8 bases and J 7 bases; bases outside gene matches: 13. In DNA form, the CDR3 reads TGTGCCAGCCATTCCGGGACTAGTGGGAAGAATGAGCAGTTCTTC. Its translation is CASHSGTSGKNEQFF.

The rearrangement uses TRBV28 and TRBJ1-2; 8 nucleotides line up with TRBD1. Germline loops: CDR1 MDHEN, CDR2 SYDVKM. The CDR3 runs 14 residues. The V and J ends lost 1 base and 12 bases, in that order; junction bases with no gene match: 10. This CDR3 is CASSLFTGGPMHTF. The CDR3 DNA is TGTGCCAGCAGTTTATTTACAGGGGGGCCTATGCACACCTTC.

This rearrangement joins TRBV5-6 to TRBJ2-7; 8 nucleotides agree with TRBD2. Germline values: CDR1 SGHDT, CDR2 YYEEEE. The CDR3 has 13 amino acids. J gave up 3 bases and V 4 bases, and 3 bases lay outside the gene matches. The CDR3 bases are TGTGCCAGCAGCGCCGGGACTAGCTACGAGCAGTACTTC. Translation: CASSAGTSYEQYF.

This chain uses TRBV18 with TRBJ1-2, with TRBD1 matching 8 bases. Germline CDR1 and CDR2: KGHSH and LQKENI. CDR3 length equals 14 residues. The junction had 5 bases not matched to a gene; V was cut back by 0 bases and J by 8 bases. The CDR3 DNA sequence: TGTGCCAGCTCACCACCGGCAGGGGGCTTGGGCTACACCTTC. Its protein product is CASSPPAGGLGYTF.

The chain recombines TRBV5-3 with TRBJ1-3, with a possible D match to TRBD1 (5 bases). TRBV5-3 is recorded as an ORF, its role being uncertain. The CDR3 contains 17 residues. With 7 bases removed from V and 0 bases from J, the gap between germline ends came to 20 bases. This chain's CDR3 is CARYVSSGRDSGNTIYF. CDR3 DNA sequence: TGTGCCAGATACGTCTCGTCGGGCAGGGACTCTGGAAACACCATATATTTT.

For the CDR3, the DNA is TGTGCCAGCAGCTTCGGGGTTCTGACCGGGGAGCTGTTTTTT. Translated: CASSFGVLTGELFF. The chain couples TRBV11-3 to TRBJ2-2, with D perhaps TRBD2 (5 bases). The CDR3 totals 14 residues. V gave up 3 bases and J gave up 5 bases, with 10 bases separating them. Germline values: CDR1 SGHNT, CDR2 YENEEA.

The chain combines TRBV29-1 with TRBJ1-1, with 8 bases that match TRBD1. CDR1 is SQVTM, CDR2 ANQGSEA, per germline. The CDR3 has 12 residues. The V and J ends lost 8 bases and 4 bases, in that order; junction bases with no gene match: 6. CDR3 loop: CSYHRGGTEAFF. The CDR3 bases are TGCAGCTACCACAGGGGGGGCACTGAAGCTTTCTTT.

The V and J genes are TRBV6-2 or TRBV6-3 and TRBJ2-2; a possible D gene is TRBD2 (5 bases). The CDR3 spans 14 residues. V was clipped by 5 bases and J by 4 bases, with 11 bases between them. CDR1 is MNHEY and CDR2 is SVGEGT in the germline V gene. The CDR3 DNA sequence: TGTGCCAGCAGTGCCACGAGGGTCACCGGGGAGCTGTTTTTT. As protein: CASSATRVTGELFF.

Written as DNA, the CDR3 is TGCGCCTCCTTGGGCGATGAGCAGTTCTTC. Translating gives CASLGDEQFF. The chain joins TRBV4-1 to TRBJ2-1, with no clear D. The CDR3 runs to 10 residues. Germline assignment: CDR1 MGHRA and CDR2 YSYEKL. With 11 bases removed from V and 8 bases from J, the gap between germline ends came to 10 bases.

The chain is built from TRBV7-8 and TRBJ2-3; TRBD2 aligns across 13 bases. This CDR3 contains 15 residues. Per the germline V gene, CDR1 is SGHVS and CDR2 is FQNEAQ. Trimming at V came to 5 bases and at J to 4 bases, leaving 3 bases not matched to a gene. The CDR3 region has the DNA TGTGCCAGCAGCCCAGGACTAGCGGGGGCAGATACGCAGTATTTT. This codes for CASSPGLAGADTQYF.

The chain is built from TRBV6-5 and TRBJ2-1; D is ambiguous. V lost 6 bases, J lost 5 bases, and 14 bases lay in between. Germline V gene lookup returns CDR1 MNHEY and CDR2 SVGAGI. The CDR3 is 14 residues long. The CDR3 region is CASSHSLRDNEQFF. Written as DNA, the CDR3 is TGTGCCAGCAGCCACTCGCTGCGCGACAATGAGCAGTTCTTC.

The chain couples TRBV6-5 to TRBJ2-5; TRBD2 matches at 12 bases. This CDR3 region has 15 residues. Germline-derived CDR1 and CDR2 are MNHEY and SVGAGI. The V segment lost 5 bases and the J segment 5 bases; nucleotides outside the gene matches: 6. The CDR3 spells CASSRLAGVSETQYF. The DNA of the CDR3 is TGTGCCAGCAGTCGACTAGCGGGAGTGAGTGAGACCCAGTACTTC.

V and J are TRBV28 and TRBJ1-5; possible D gene TRBD1, 5 bases. This CDR3 has 14 residues. Deletions cut 4 bases from V and 6 bases from J, with 13 bases between. CDR1 is MDHEN and CDR2 is SYDVKM in the germline V gene. CDR3: CASSSATESQPQHF. CDR3 DNA: TGTGCCAGCAGTTCCGCGACAGAGTCTCAGCCCCAGCATTTT.

This chain links TRBV5-6 with TRBJ2-1, with 8 bases that match TRBD2. The germline V gene has CDR1 SGHDT and CDR2 YYEEEE. V trimming: 4 bases; J trimming: 9 bases; junction bases outside the gene matches: 9. The CDR3 runs 14 residues. This CDR3 reads CASSLTTTSVEQFF. CDR3 DNA: TGTGCCAGCAGCCTGACAACGACTAGCGTTGAGCAGTTCTTC.

This clone was seen a handful of times. The chain joins TRBV27 to TRBJ2-2; tentatively, D is TRBD1 (6 bases). Per the germline V gene, CDR1 is MNHEY and CDR2 is SMNVEV (reference sequence). With 7 bases removed from V and 0 bases from J, the gap between germline ends came to 9 bases. CDR3 length equals 14 residues. The CDR3 nucleotides are TGTGCCAGCAAGAGACAGGCGAACACCGGGGAGCTGTTTTTT. Translation gives CASKRQANTGELFF.

The chain joins TRBV7-9 to TRBJ2-1; a possible D gene is TRBD2 (6 bases). This CDR3 has 11 residues. The V end was cut by 8 bases, the J end by 8 bases, with 10 bases between. The germline CDR1 and CDR2 sequences are SEHNR and FQNEAQ (reference sequence). In DNA, the CDR3 is TGTGCCAGCCACGCGGGACATGAGCAGTTCTTC. Protein sequence: CASHAGHEQFF.

The rearrangement links TRBV4-1 to TRBJ2-6; D remains unclear. V was cut by 5 bases and J by 4 bases, with 12 bases left in between. From germline, CDR1 is MGHRA and CDR2 YSYEKL. The CDR3 has 15 amino acids. CDR3 residues: CASSVIPGGANVLTF. The CDR3 DNA is TGCGCCAGCAGCGTCATCCCAGGAGGGGCCAACGTCCTGACTTTC.

V gene TRBV7-6 combines with J gene TRBJ1-3, with 12 bases fitting TRBD1. CDR1 is SGHVS, CDR2 FNYEAQ, per germline. CDR3 length: 16 residues. The V segment lost 5 bases and the J segment 3 bases; nucleotides outside the gene matches: 5. The CDR3 DNA sequence: TGTGCCAGCAGCCCTGGGACAGGGGGCATTGGAAACACCATATATTTT. It specifies CASSPGTGGIGNTIYF.